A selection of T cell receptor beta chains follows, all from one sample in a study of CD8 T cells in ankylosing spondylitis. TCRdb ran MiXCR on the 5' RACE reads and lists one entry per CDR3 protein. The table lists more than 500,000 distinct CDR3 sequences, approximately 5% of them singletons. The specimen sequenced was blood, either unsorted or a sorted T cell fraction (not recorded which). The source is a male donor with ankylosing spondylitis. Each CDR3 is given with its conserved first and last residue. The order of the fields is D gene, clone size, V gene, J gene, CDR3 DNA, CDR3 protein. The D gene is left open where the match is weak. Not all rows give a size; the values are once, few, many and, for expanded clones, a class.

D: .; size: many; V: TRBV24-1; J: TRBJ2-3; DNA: TGTGCCACCAGTGATTTTGGGGGCACAGATACGCAGTATTTT; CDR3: CATSDFGGTDTQYF
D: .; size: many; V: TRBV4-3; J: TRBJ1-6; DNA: TGCGCCAGCAGCCAGTCTCGAACCGGGTCACCCCTCCACTTT; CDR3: CASSQSRTGSPLHF
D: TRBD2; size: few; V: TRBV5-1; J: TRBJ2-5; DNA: TGCGCCAGCAGCTTGGGGACTAGGATTCGAGAGACCCAGTACTTC; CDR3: CASSLGTRIRETQYF
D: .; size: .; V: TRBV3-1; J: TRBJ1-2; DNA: TGTGCCAGCAGCCTTAACATGGAGTACACCTTC; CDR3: CASSLNMEYTF
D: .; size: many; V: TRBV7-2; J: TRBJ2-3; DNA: TGTGCCAGCAGGCCGGCCGGAGGTCGTACCACAGATACGCAGTATTTT; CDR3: CASRPAGGRTTDTQYF
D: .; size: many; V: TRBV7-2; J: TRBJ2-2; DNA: TGTGCCAGCAGCTTAAACGGACAGTACACCGGGGAGCTGTTTTTT; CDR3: CASSLNGQYTGELFF
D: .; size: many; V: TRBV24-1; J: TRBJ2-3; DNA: TGTGCCACCAGTGATTGGCGCACAGATACGCAGTATTTT; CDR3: CATSDWRTDTQYF
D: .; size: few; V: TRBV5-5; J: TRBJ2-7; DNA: TGTGCCAGCAGCTTGGTTCCTCTACCCGGACCTGGTTACGAGCAGTACTTC; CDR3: CASSLVPLPGPGYEQYF
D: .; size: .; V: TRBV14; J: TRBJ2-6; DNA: TGTGCCATCAAGTCACGCGGGACAAGTTCCTCTGGGGCCAACGTCCTGACTTTC; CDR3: CAIKSRGTSSSGANVLTF
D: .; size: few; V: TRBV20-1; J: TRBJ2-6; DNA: TGCAGTGCCCAGTTCGACTCTGGGGCCAACGTCCTGACTTTC; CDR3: CSAQFDSGANVLTF
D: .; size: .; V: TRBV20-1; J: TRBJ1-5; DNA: TGCAGTGTCATTATCCATGGTCGGGGCTACAATCAGCCCCAGCATTTT; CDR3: CSVIIHGRGYNQPQHF
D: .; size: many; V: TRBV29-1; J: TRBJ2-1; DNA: TGCAGCGCCCACAGCTTGAGCTCCTACAATGAGCAGTTCTTC; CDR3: CSAHSLSSYNEQFF
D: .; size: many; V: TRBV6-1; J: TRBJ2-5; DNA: TGTGCCAGCAGCCTGGACCGCCAAGGGGACCAGTACTTC; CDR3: CASSLDRQGDQYF
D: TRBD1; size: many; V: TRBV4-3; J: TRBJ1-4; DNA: TGCGCCAGCAGCCAGATGAGGGGGACAGAGAATGAAAAACTGTTTTTT; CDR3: CASSQMRGTENEKLFF
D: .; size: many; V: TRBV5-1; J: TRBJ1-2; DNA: TGCGCCAGCAGCTTGGGATTTGGGATGAACTATGGCTACACCTTC; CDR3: CASSLGFGMNYGYTF
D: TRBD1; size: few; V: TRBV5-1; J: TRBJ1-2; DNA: TGCGCCAGCAGCTTGGCTGGGGACAGGAGTGGCTACACCTTC; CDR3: CASSLAGDRSGYTF
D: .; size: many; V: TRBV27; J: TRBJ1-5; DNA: TGTGCCAGCAGTTTATCGGGGACGGGTAAGCGTCAGCCCCAGCATTTT; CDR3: CASSLSGTGKRQPQHF
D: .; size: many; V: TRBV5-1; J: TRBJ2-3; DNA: TGCGCCAGCAGCCCCACAATAGCAGGGGATACGCAGTATTTT; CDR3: CASSPTIAGDTQYF
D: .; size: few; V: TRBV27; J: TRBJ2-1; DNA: TGTGCCAGCAGAACGGACCATTACAATGAGCAGTTCTTC; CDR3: CASRTDHYNEQFF
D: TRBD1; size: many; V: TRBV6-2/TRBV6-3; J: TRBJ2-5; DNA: TGTGCCAGCAGTGACCCCCGGACAGGGGAAGAGACCCAGTACTTC; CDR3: CASSDPRTGEETQYF
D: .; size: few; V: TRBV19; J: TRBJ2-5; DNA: TGTGCCAGTAGTTCACGGCCGGGTCCTGCGGAGACCCAGTACTTC; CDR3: CASSSRPGPAETQYF
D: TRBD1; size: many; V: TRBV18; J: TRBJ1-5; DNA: TGTGCCAGCTCACCTGCCGGGACAGTAAATCAGCCCCAGCATTTT; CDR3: CASSPAGTVNQPQHF
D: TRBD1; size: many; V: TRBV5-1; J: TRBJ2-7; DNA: TGCGCCAGCAGCCGGGGACAGTACGAGCAGTACTTC; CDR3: CASSRGQYEQYF
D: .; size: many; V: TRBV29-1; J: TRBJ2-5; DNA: TGCAGCGTCGGGGAGACAGAGACCCAGTACTTC; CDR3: CSVGETETQYF
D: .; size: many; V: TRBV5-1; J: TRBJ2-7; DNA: TGCGCCAGCAGCTTGGCCGAAGGACTCAACTACGAGCAGTACTTC; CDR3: CASSLAEGLNYEQYF
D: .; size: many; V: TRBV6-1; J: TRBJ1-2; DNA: TGTGCCAGCAGTCTCCCCCGCAGCGGAGAGGATGGCTACACCTTC; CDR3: CASSLPRSGEDGYTF
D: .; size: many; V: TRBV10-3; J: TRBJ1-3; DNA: TGTGCCATCAGTGGACGTTCCTCTGGAAACACCATATATTTT; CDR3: CAISGRSSGNTIYF
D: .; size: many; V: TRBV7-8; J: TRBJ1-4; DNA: TGTGCCAGCAGCTTCGGGACACACCGGAAGGAAAAACTGTTTTTT; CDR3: CASSFGTHRKEKLFF
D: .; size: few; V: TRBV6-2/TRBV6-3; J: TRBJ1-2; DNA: TGTGCCAGCAGCAAGTTGGTGACTCGAGGCTACACCTTC; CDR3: CASSKLVTRGYTF
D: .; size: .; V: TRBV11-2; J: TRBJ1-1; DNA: TGTGCCAGCAGCTTAGATCGGCGCGGGGCGGGGATGGGGCGGATCCCTGAAGCTTTCTTT; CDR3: CASSLDRRGAGMGRIPEAFF
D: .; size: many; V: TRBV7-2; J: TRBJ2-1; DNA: TGTGCCAGCAGCTTGAGGGGTGACGGTGAGCAGTTCTTC; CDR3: CASSLRGDGEQFF
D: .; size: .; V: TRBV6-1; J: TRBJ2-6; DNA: TGTGCCAGCAGCCAGATTACGGGTTGGGGGGCCAACGTCCTGACTTTC; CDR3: CASSQITGWGANVLTF
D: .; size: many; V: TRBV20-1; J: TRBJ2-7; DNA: TGCAGTGCTAGTCAGTTCAGGGACTACGAGCAGTACTTC; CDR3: CSASQFRDYEQYF
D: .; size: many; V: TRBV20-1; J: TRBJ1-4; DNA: TGCAGTGCTAGACGTCAGGGTACTAATGAAAAACTGTTTTTT; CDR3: CSARRQGTNEKLFF
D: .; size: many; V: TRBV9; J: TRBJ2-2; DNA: TGTGCCAGCAGCGTCTTTATTAAGGCGACCAGCACCGGGGAGCTGTTTTTT; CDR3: CASSVFIKATSTGELFF
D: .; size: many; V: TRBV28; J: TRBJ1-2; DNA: TGTGCCAGCAGGGGCAATAACTATGGCTACACCTTC; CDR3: CASRGNNYGYTF
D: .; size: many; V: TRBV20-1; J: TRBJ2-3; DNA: TGCAGTGCGGAGGGGAATTACGACAATACGCAGTATTTT; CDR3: CSAEGNYDNTQYF
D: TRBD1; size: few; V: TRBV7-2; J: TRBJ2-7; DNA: TGTGCCAGCAGCACAACCGGGACAGGGGGCGGTCGGCAGTACTTC; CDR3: CASSTTGTGGGRQYF
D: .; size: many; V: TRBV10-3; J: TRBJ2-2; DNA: TGTGCCATCAAGCAGGGACTGGAGAACACCGGGGAGCTGTTTTTT; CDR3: CAIKQGLENTGELFF
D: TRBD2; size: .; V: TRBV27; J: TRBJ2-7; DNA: TGTGCCAGCAGTTATCGGACTAGCGGCTACGAGCAGTACTTC; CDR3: CASSYRTSGYEQYF
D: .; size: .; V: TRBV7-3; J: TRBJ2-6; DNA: TGTGCCAGCAGCTCCCTCGGGGTTGGGGCCAACGTCCTGACTTTC; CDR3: CASSSLGVGANVLTF
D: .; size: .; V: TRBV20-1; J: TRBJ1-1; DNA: TGCAGTGCTAGCGTAGGGGCCCGGATGAACACTGAAGCTTTCTTT; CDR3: CSASVGARMNTEAFF
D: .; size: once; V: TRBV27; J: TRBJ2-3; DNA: TGTGCCAGCGGTTTAGGCCCCCAAGGAGATACGCAGTATTTT; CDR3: CASGLGPQGDTQYF
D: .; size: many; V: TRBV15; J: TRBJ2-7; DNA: TGTGCCACCAGCAGAGGCGGAGACTCCTACGAGCAGTACTTC; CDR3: CATSRGGDSYEQYF
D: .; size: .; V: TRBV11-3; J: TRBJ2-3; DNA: TGTGCCAGCAGCTTAGGGAGGGTTGGGGATACGCAGTATTTT; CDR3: CASSLGRVGDTQYF